Presented here are 23 T cell receptor beta chains from one specimen sequenced in a study of cytomegalovirus exposure and HLA in healthy donors. The study ran its PCR with 60 Vbeta and 13 Jbeta primers. Profiling relied on immunoSEQ multiplex PCR, and the TCRdb table lists in-frame clones only, not all of them. The table records fewer than 65,000 clones, over 80% of them present only once. Sequences were obtained from PBMCs. These TCRs come from a man aged 25-40 years in good health and CMV-seronegative.

The chain employs TRBV7-8 and TRBJ2-5; TRBD2 is a possible D gene (5 bases). With 6 bases removed from V and 5 bases from J, the gap between germline ends came to 13 bases. The CDR3 extends over 13 amino acids. Germline V gene sequence: CDR1 SGHVS, CDR2 FQNEAQ. The CDR3 nucleotides are TGTGCCAGCAGGGCGGGTGGGAGTGAGACCCAGTACTTC. Encoded protein: CASRAGGSETQYF.

The V gene is TRBV7-9, the J gene TRBJ2-5; D perhaps matches TRBD2 (6 bases). The V gene's germline CDR1 is SEHNR and CDR2 FQNEAQ (reference sequence). Trimming left V 11 bases short and J 4 bases short, with 17 bases between. This CDR3 comprises 13 residues. The CDR3 DNA reads TGTGCCGCGGGGCAGGCCTGGGGAGAGACCCAGTACTTC. Its protein is CAAGQAWGETQYF. The full variable domain, rest sourced from reference TRBV7-9 and TRBJ2-5, is DTGVSQNPRHKITKRGQNVTFRCDPISEHNRLYWYRQTLGQGPEFLTYFQNEAQLEKSRLLSDRFSAERPKGSFSTLEIQRTEQGDSAMYLCAAGQAWGETQYFGPGTRLLVL.

CDR3 in DNA: TGTGCCAGCAGCCGAGCCTCTGGAAACACCATATATTTT. Translating it yields CASSRASGNTIYF. The genes are TRBV7-9 and TRBJ1-3, with D unresolved. The CDR3 is 13 residues long. Trimming took off 5 bases at V and 0 bases at J, with 5 bases between the two ends. CDR1 is SEHNR and CDR2 is FQNEAQ in the germline V gene (reference sequence). Combining the CDR3 with reference TRBV7-9 and TRBJ1-3 gives the whole variable domain DTGVSQNPRHKITKRGQNVTFRCDPISEHNRLYWYRQTLGQGPEFLTYFQNEAQLEKSRLLSDRFSAERPKGSFSTLEIQRTEQGDSAMYLCASSRASGNTIYFGEGSWLTVV.

V gene TRBV19 combines with J gene TRBJ2-7, with TRBD1 matching 10 bases. With V trimmed by 4 bases and J by 0 bases, 12 bases remained unmatched. The germline V gene encodes CDR1 LNHDA and CDR2 SQIVND (reference sequence). The CDR3 has 18 amino acids. CDR3 sequence reads: CASSTFGGQGISSYEQYF. The CDR3 bases are TGTGCCAGTAGTACCTTCGGGGGACAGGGGATCTCCTCCTACGAGCAGTACTTC.

This clone was seen just once. V is TRBV14 and J is TRBJ2-6; D remains unclear. In germline, CDR1 is SGHDN, CDR2 FVKESK. The ends were cut back, 2 bases at V and 0 bases at J, with 8 bases in the middle. This CDR3 contains 16 residues. CDR3 protein: CASSQRSGSGANVLTF. CDR3 coding DNA: TGTGCCAGCAGCCAACGGAGTGGCTCTGGGGCCAACGTCCTGACTTTC.

This chain connects TRBV11-2 to TRBJ2-2, with 7 bases identical to TRBD2. The CDR3 has 18 residues. Losses at the gene ends were 1 base for V and 5 bases for J; bases not matched to a gene: 13. Germline V gene lookup returns CDR1 SGHAT and CDR2 FQNNGV. This CDR3 is CASSLGPAGSVGTGELFF. The CDR3 nucleotides are TGTGCCAGCAGCTTAGGTCCAGCGGGAAGCGTAGGGACCGGGGAGCTGTTTTTT.

CDR3 amino acids: CASSLSRVLAPQHF. The CDR3 DNA reads as TGTGCCAGCAGTTTATCGAGGGTTTTGGCGCCCCAGCATTTT. The chain couples TRBV27 to TRBJ1-5; no clear D gene. The CDR3 spans 14 residues. The V gene lost 0 bases and the J gene lost 9 bases, with 12 bases spanning the gap. Germline V gene data show CDR1 as MNHEY and CDR2 as SMNVEV (reference sequence).

This clone was recorded only once. This chain joins TRBV14 and TRBJ2-1; tentative D call: TRBD1 (5 bases). The V end was cut by 4 bases, the J end by 6 bases, with 13 bases between. Germline V gene sequence: CDR1 SGHDN, CDR2 FVKESK. This CDR3 spans 14 amino acids. CDR3 coding DNA: TGTGCCAGCAGCCCCCTCAGGGCTATCAATGAGCAGTTCTTC. It yields the protein CASSPLRAINEQFF. The full variable domain, in which reference TRBV14 and TRBJ2-1 provide the parts outside the CDR3, is EAGVTQFPSHSVIEKGQTVTLRCDPISGHDNLYWYRRVMGKEIKFLLHFVKESKQDESGMPNNRFLAERTGGTYSTLKVQPAELEDSGVYFCASSPLRAINEQFFGPGTRLTVL.

The chain carries TRBV7-9 and TRBJ1-6; perhaps TRBD1 as D (5 bases). Deletions cut 5 bases from V and 10 bases from J, with 18 bases between. The CDR3 contains 15 residues. Germline V lookup: CDR1 SEHNR, CDR2 FQNEAQ (reference sequence). CDR3 amino acids: CASSLRRGGESPLHF. The CDR3 region has the DNA TGTGCCAGCAGCCTGAGACGGGGAGGGGAATCACCCCTCCACTTT.

The CDR3 spells CASSNRWQSYEQYF. In nucleotides, the CDR3 is TGTGCCAGTAGCAACAGGTGGCAAAGCTACGAGCAGTACTTC. The chain joins TRBV19 to TRBJ2-7; possibly TRBD1 for D (5 bases). This CDR3 has 14 amino acids. Trimming stripped 6 bases from V and 3 bases from J, with 15 bases between. The germline V gene has CDR1 LNHDA and CDR2 SQIVND (reference sequence).

V and J are TRBV29-1 and TRBJ1-2, with unresolved D. The CDR3 is made up of 12 amino acids. The germline gives CDR1 SQVTM, CDR2 ANQGSEA. V was shortened by 2 bases and J by 7 bases, with 11 bases between the two germline ends. The CDR3 DNA sequence: TGCAGCGTTGAACGAACGGGTACTGGCTACACCTTC. Amino acid sequence: CSVERTGTGYTF.

Here the CDR3 reads CASSPIIAGSTEAFF. The CDR3 DNA sequence: TGTGCCAGCAGCCCCATTATCGCCGGGAGTACTGAAGCTTTCTTT. The chain is built from TRBV6-1 and TRBJ1-1; D is unclear. This CDR3 comprises 15 residues. Germline values: CDR1 MNHNS, CDR2 SASEGT. Trimming stripped 6 bases from V and 5 bases from J, with 19 bases between.

This clone appeared once. The chain couples TRBV29-1 to TRBJ1-1; unclear D gene. The CDR3 has 13 amino acids. V was shortened by 0 bases and J by 4 bases, with 9 bases between the two germline ends. Germline-derived CDR1 and CDR2 are SQVTM and ANQGSEA. CDR3 in DNA: TGCAGCGTTGAAGAGGGAGGTGGCACTGAAGCTTTCTTT. Protein product: CSVEEGGGTEAFF.

This clone was seen more than once but under ten times. V gene TRBV6-6 combines with J gene TRBJ1-2; D remains ambiguous. CDR3 length equals 13 residues. Germline assignment: CDR1 MNHNY and CDR2 SVGAGI (reference sequence). Between the trimmed V and J ends, which lost 2 bases and 4 bases, there was a span of 8 bases. As DNA, the CDR3 is TGTGCCAGCAGTTACCGGGTTGGCTATGGCTACACCTTC. Amino acid sequence: CASSYRVGYGYTF.

This chain joins TRBV29-1 and TRBJ2-7; TRBD2 is a possible D gene (5 bases). V was pared by 4 bases and J by 3 bases, with 16 bases between. Germline CDR1 is SQVTM and CDR2 is ANQGSEA. This CDR3 comprises 14 residues. CDR3 DNA: TGCAGCGTTGCCCGACTAAGCGGAAGCTACGAGCAGTACTTC. Residues: CSVARLSGSYEQYF.

This clone was counted only a few times. This chain uses TRBV5-5 with TRBJ1-2; D may be TRBD1 (5 bases). Germline V gene sequence: CDR1 SGHKS, CDR2 YYEKEE (reference sequence). Trimming stripped 0 bases from V and 5 bases from J, with 14 bases between. This CDR3 has 15 amino acids. CDR3 sequence (DNA): TGTGCCAGCAGCTTGGCCGTTGGGGGGGATTATGGCTACACCTTC. This codes for CASSLAVGGDYGYTF.

The chain recombines TRBV19 with TRBJ1-5; 9 positions agree with TRBD1. V trimming: 8 bases; J trimming: 4 bases; junction bases outside the gene matches: 6. The CDR3 consists of 14 residues. From germline, CDR1 is LNHDA and CDR2 SQIVND (reference sequence). In DNA form, the CDR3 reads TGTGCCAGTCGAGACAGGGGGTGGAATCAGCCCCAGCATTTT. Its translation is CASRDRGWNQPQHF.

This chain links TRBV5-8 with TRBJ1-2, with 8 nucleotides matching TRBD1. V was pared by 4 bases and J by 8 bases, with 10 bases of the junction left unmatched. The CDR3 runs to 14 residues. Germline assignment: CDR1 SGHTS and CDR2 YDEGEE. CDR3 loop: CASSPGTGHSGYTF. The CDR3 nucleotides are TGTGCCAGCAGCCCGGGGACAGGCCATTCGGGCTACACCTTC.

This sequence joins TRBV4-3 and TRBJ1-2; TRBD1 matches at 9 bases. The CDR3 spans 16 residues. From germline, CDR1 is LGHNA and CDR2 YSLEER. Germline trimming cut 1 base from V and 3 bases from J; bases unmatched to any gene: 6. The CDR3 here is CASSQGTGGSHYGYTF. CDR3 nucleotide sequence: TGCGCCAGCAGCCAAGGCACAGGGGGCTCTCACTATGGCTACACCTTC.

The sample holds a few counts of this clone. This sequence joins TRBV25-1 and TRBJ1-1; 9 bases are a match to TRBD1. J gave up 2 bases and V 10 bases, and 5 bases lay outside the gene matches. The CDR3 is 13 amino acids. CDR1 MGHDK and CDR2 SYGVNS come from the germline V gene. CDR3 loop: CAIDRGANTEAFF. As DNA, the CDR3 is TGTGCCATAGACAGGGGGGCCAACACTGAAGCTTTCTTT. Full variable domain (rest looked up from reference TRBV25-1 and TRBJ1-1): EADIYQTPRYLVIGTGKKITLECSQTMGHDKMYWYQQDPGMELHLIHYSYGVNSTEKGDLSSESTVSRIRTEHFPLTLESARPSHTSQYLCAIDRGANTEAFFGQGTRLTVV.

The CDR3 sequence: CAWTLTNTEAFF. The CDR3 nucleotides read TGTGCCTGGACACTGACAAACACTGAAGCTTTCTTT. V and J are TRBV30 and TRBJ1-1; no firm D call. The CDR3 length is 12 residues. V lost 4 bases to trimming and J lost 2 bases, with 8 bases between them. CDR1 is GTSNPN and CDR2 is SVGIG in the germline V gene (reference sequence).

With regard to this clone: Its ends do not fully match the called genes, so a read error is possible. This chain links TRBV6-6 with TRBJ1-5; 9 nucleotides match TRBD1. Germline CDR1 reads MNHNY; CDR2 reads SVGAGI (reference sequence). This CDR3 is built from 16 residues. DNA of the CDR3: TGTGTCAGCAACCGGGACAGGGCTGATGGGAATCAGCCCCAGCATTTT. Its translation: CVSNRDRADGNQPQHF.

The J gene is TRBJ1-6, the V gene TRBV5-1; D is uncertain. The CDR3 loop spans 16 amino acids. Germline CDR1 reads SGHRS; CDR2 reads YFSETQ. The V end was cut by 0 bases, the J end by 0 bases, with 7 bases between. The CDR3 spells CASSLGSNSYNSPLHF. In DNA, the CDR3 is TGCGCCAGCAGCTTGGGTTCTAACTCCTATAATTCACCCCTCCACTTT.